Below are 28 T cell receptor beta chains sequenced from a single sample in a study of shared clonotypes between healthy human individuals. Method: immunoSEQ multiplex PCR; TCRdb's copy keeps in-frame clones and lacks some. The sample lists about 490,000 clones, over 60% occurring once. The sample comprised PBMCs. The source is a woman in her forties in good health. Some clones in this sample may be carry-over from other donors' samples.

V is TRBV4-3 and J is TRBJ1-5; no clear D. V was cut by 0 bases and J by 10 bases, with 10 bases left in between. This CDR3 is 13 amino acids long. Looked up from germline, CDR1 is LGHNA and CDR2 is YSLEER. Here the CDR3 reads CASSQDLWVPQHF. CDR3 nucleotide sequence: TGCGCCAGCAGCCAAGATCTTTGGGTCCCCCAGCATTTT.

The chain couples TRBV21-1 to TRBJ2-7. TRBV21-1 is marked as a pseudogene. The CDR3 contains 15 residues. DNA for the CDR3: TGTGCCAGCACCCCGTGGGACCCCCCTCGGGACGAGCAGTACTTC. Encoded protein: CASTPWDPPRDEQYF.

This clone was seen more than once but under ten times. V is TRBV6-1 and J is TRBJ1-1; 9 bases fit TRBD1. V was pared by 3 bases and J by 3 bases, with 5 bases of the junction left unmatched. Germline V gene sequence: CDR1 MNHNS, CDR2 SASEGT. There are 15 residues in the CDR3. The CDR3: CASSEDDRGDTEAFF. CDR3 in DNA: TGTGCCAGCAGTGAGGACGACAGGGGGGACACTGAAGCTTTCTTT.

The V gene is TRBV9, the J gene TRBJ2-1; a possible D gene is TRBD2 (6 bases). This CDR3 has 14 amino acids. Germline lookup yields CDR1 SGDLS and CDR2 YYNGEE. Trimming shortened V by 2 bases and J by 6 bases, and 12 bases separated the two germline ends. Here the CDR3 DNA reads TGTGCCAGCAGCGTCCTCGGAGCGGGCAATGAGCAGTTCTTC. It is translated as CASSVLGAGNEQFF. The whole variable domain, remainder taken from reference TRBV9 and TRBJ2-1, is DSGVTQTPKHLITATGQRVTLRCSPRSGDLSVYWYQQSLDQGLQFLIQYYNGEERAKGNILERFSAQQFPDLHSELNLSSLELGDSALYFCASSVLGAGNEQFFGPGTRLTVL.

As to this clone: Other DNA sequences in this specimen translate into the identical CDR3. This chain connects TRBV5-6 to TRBJ1-2; D gene ambiguous. With 0 bases removed from V and 2 bases from J, the gap between germline ends came to 5 bases. The germline V gene has CDR1 SGHDT and CDR2 YYEEEE. CDR3 length: 13 amino acids. The CDR3 sequence: CASSLGQNYGYTF. The CDR3 DNA is TGTGCCAGCAGCTTGGGGCAGAACTATGGCTACACCTTC.

The chain joins TRBV6-6 to TRBJ1-2, with D maybe TRBD1 (5 bases). The CDR3 covers 13 residues. Germline values: CDR1 MNHNY, CDR2 SVGAGI (reference sequence). V gave up 7 bases and J gave up 5 bases, with 14 bases separating them. As DNA, the CDR3 is TGTGCCAGCAAGGAGGGGCCGTTATATGGCTACACCTTC. It yields the protein CASKEGPLYGYTF.

The rearrangement links TRBV6-5 to TRBJ1-5, with 7 bases that match TRBD1. This CDR3 is built from 12 residues. Looked up from germline, CDR1 is MNHEY and CDR2 is SVGAGI. V shed 9 bases, J shed 7 bases, and the junction held 6 bases outside the gene matches. The CDR3 DNA sequence: TGTGCCAGTGACAGGGTTCCACAGCCCCAGCATTTT. This sequence encodes CASDRVPQPQHF.

The chain uses TRBV7-2 and TRBJ2-7, with 8 bases that match TRBD2. Losses at the gene ends were 4 bases for V and 2 bases for J; bases not matched to a gene: 4. Per the germline V gene, CDR1 is SGHTA and CDR2 is FQGNSA. The CDR3 extends over 14 amino acids. The CDR3 bases are TGTGCCAGCAGCTCGCTAGCGGGTCCCTACGAGCAGTACTTC. Protein product: CASSSLAGPYEQYF.

The chain uses TRBV27 and TRBJ1-4, with a possible D match to TRBD1 (5 bases). This CDR3 is 14 amino acids long. Deletions cut 6 bases from V and 7 bases from J, with 15 bases between. Germline values: CDR1 MNHEY, CDR2 SMNVEV (reference sequence). The CDR3: CASRTTVTTEKLFF. The CDR3 bases are TGTGCCAGCAGAACGACAGTAACCACTGAAAAACTGTTTTTT.

The chain recombines TRBV19 with TRBJ2-5; 12 positions agree with TRBD2. With V trimmed by 8 bases and J by 2 bases, 6 bases remained unmatched. Germline assignment: CDR1 LNHDA and CDR2 SQIVND (reference sequence). The CDR3 extends over 15 amino acids. The CDR3 DNA follows: TGTGCCAGTTCCCACGGGACTAGCGGGCAAGAGACCCAGTACTTC. Protein sequence: CASSHGTSGQETQYF.

J is TRBJ1-1 and V is TRBV7-2; tentatively, D is TRBD1 (6 bases). V lost 5 bases to trimming and J lost 5 bases, with 24 bases between them. Germline V gives CDR1 SGHTA, CDR2 FQGNSA. This CDR3 is built from 17 residues. The CDR3 here is CASSQGQLGLKGTEAFF. The DNA for the CDR3 is TGTGCCAGCAGCCAAGGACAGTTGGGATTAAAAGGGACTGAAGCTTTCTTT.

This clone was seen more than once but under ten times. The chain couples TRBV18 to TRBJ2-2; no definite D call. V shed 4 bases and J shed 5 bases, with 5 bases lying between them. The CDR3 covers 12 residues. The germline CDR1 and CDR2 sequences are KGHSH and LQKENI. DNA for the CDR3: TGTGCCAGCTCACTTAAGACCGGGGAGCTGTTTTTT. Translating gives CASSLKTGELFF.

The chain links TRBV7-6 to TRBJ2-3; D is uncertain. Trimming pared 4 bases from V and 0 bases from J, leaving 11 bases between. The CDR3 runs to 15 residues. Germline V gene data show CDR1 as SGHVS and CDR2 as FNYEAQ. CDR3 in amino acids: CASSYLVSSTDTQYF. For the CDR3, the DNA is TGTGCCAGCAGCTACTTAGTTTCTAGCACAGATACGCAGTATTTT.

In the case of this clone: A far larger clone lies a single base away; this is likely a read error. At the DNA level, this CDR3 is encoded by other sequences in the same sample as well. V gene TRBV2 combines with J gene TRBJ1-5; unclear D gene. Trimming shortened V by 3 bases and J by 1 base, and 4 bases separated the two germline ends. The CDR3 consists of 13 residues. CDR1 SNHLY and CDR2 FYNNEI come from the germline V gene. The DNA for the CDR3 is TGTGCCAGCAGTGACATCAGCAATCAGCCCCAGCATTTT. Its protein is CASSDISNQPQHF.

The chain is built from TRBV29-1 and TRBJ1-1, with a possible D match to TRBD1 (5 bases). Trimming shortened V by 5 bases and J by 3 bases, and 19 bases separated the two germline ends. The CDR3 contains 15 residues. The germline CDR1 and CDR2 sequences are SQVTM and ANQGSEA. The CDR3 nucleotides read TGCAGCGTTAAACAGGTGGTGTTGTGGGACACTGAAGCTTTCTTT. It encodes CSVKQVVLWDTEAFF.

In this sample, this clone turned up many times. J is TRBJ2-6 and V is TRBV7-2, with D perhaps assigned TRBD1 or TRBD2 (5 bases each). The CDR3 is 16 residues long. Germline CDR1 and CDR2: SGHTA and FQGNSA. V was pared by 6 bases and J by 3 bases, with 15 bases between. The CDR3 protein is CASSRRGVSGANVLTF. The CDR3 region has the DNA TGTGCCAGCAGTCGTAGAGGGGTTAGTGGGGCCAACGTCCTGACTTTC.

The table lists this clone with many counts. Here the CDR3 DNA reads TGCGCCAGCAGTGTCGCAGGTCGGCAGTTCTTC. This gives the protein CASSVAGRQFF. The chain uses TRBV10-2 and TRBJ2-1; no clear D gene. Germline assignment: CDR1 WSHSY and CDR2 SAAADI. This CDR3 comprises 11 residues. Between the trimmed V and J ends, which lost 4 bases and 12 bases, there was a span of 10 bases.

Turning to this clone: A far bigger clonotype differs at one base, so this is likely a read error. Other DNA variants within this sample encode the same CDR3. The chain recombines TRBV4-2 with TRBJ2-2, with D unresolved. Between the trimmed V and J ends, which lost 1 base and 5 bases, there was a span of 8 bases. Germline CDR1 is LGHNA and CDR2 is YNFKEQ. The CDR3 extends over 14 amino acids. In DNA, the CDR3 is TGTGCCAGCAGCCAAGGGCTTGAAACCGGGGAGCTGTTTTTT. Encoded protein: CASSQGLETGELFF.

The chain links TRBV4-1 to TRBJ1-2; D uncertain. The CDR3 loop spans 15 amino acids. CDR1 is MGHRA, CDR2 YSYEKL, per germline. The germline V and J ends were trimmed by 0 bases and 2 bases, with 10 bases remaining between them. CDR3 sequence: CASSQDRVENYGYTF. CDR3 nucleotide sequence: TGCGCCAGCAGCCAAGATCGGGTCGAGAACTATGGCTACACCTTC.

As regards this clone: A much larger clone is a single base away; this may be a read error. V is TRBV6-4 and J is TRBJ2-3; D is ambiguous. Trimming removed 5 bases at V and 8 bases at J, with 17 bases between. This CDR3 comprises 14 residues. Looked up from germline, CDR1 is MRHNA and CDR2 is SNTAGT. The CDR3 region has the DNA TGTGCCAGCAGTAACGGTCTAGAGCCGGGTACGCAGTATTTT. This translates into CASSNGLEPGTQYF.

The chain employs TRBV28 and TRBJ1-5, with 8 nucleotides matching TRBD1. Germline V gene data show CDR1 as MDHEN and CDR2 as SYDVKM. V gave up 8 bases and J gave up 9 bases; unmatched junction bases: 6. The CDR3 has 12 amino acids. The CDR3 here is CASGRGHRPQHF. The CDR3 region has the DNA TGTGCCAGCGGCAGGGGGCATCGGCCCCAGCATTTT.

In the case of this clone: With a much larger clone just one base away, this may be a read error. Within the sample, other DNA sequences also encode this same CDR3. The chain joins TRBV28 to TRBJ1-1, with D perhaps TRBD1 (6 bases). The germline V gene encodes CDR1 MDHEN and CDR2 SYDVKM. The CDR3 consists of 16 residues. In DNA form, the CDR3 reads TGTGCCAGCAGTTTAGGGGGCCCGATGACGGCGACTGAGGCTTTCTTT. Protein: CASSLGGPMTATEAFF.

The rearrangement uses TRBV7-9 and TRBJ2-5; D is unresolved. From germline, CDR1 is SEHNR and CDR2 FQNEAQ (reference sequence). The CDR3 sequence is 14 residues long. V was pared by 3 bases and J by 0 bases, with 8 bases between. CDR3 sequence: CASSFDGYQETQYF. In DNA form, the CDR3 reads TGTGCCAGCAGCTTCGACGGGTACCAAGAGACCCAGTACTTC.

This clone occurred many times. The chain has TRBV5-1 and TRBJ1-2, with 8 nucleotides matching TRBD1. The CDR3 length is 13 residues. The germline gives CDR1 SGHRS, CDR2 YFSETQ. V lost 4 bases and J lost 7; bases outside the gene matches: 6. The CDR3 spells CASSHGQGSGYTF. The DNA for the CDR3 is TGCGCCAGCAGCCACGGACAGGGCTCTGGCTACACCTTC. Together with reference TRBV5-1 and TRBJ1-2, the CDR3 gives the full variable domain: KAGVTQTPRYLIKTRGQQVTLSCSPISGHRSVSWYQQTPGQGLQFLFEYFSETQRNKGNFPGRFSGRQFSNSRSEMNVSTLELGDSALYLCASSHGQGSGYTFGSGTRLTVV.

This clone was recorded at least ten times. The genes are TRBV7-9 and TRBJ1-4; no clear D gene. The germline V gene has CDR1 SEHNR and CDR2 FQNEAQ (reference sequence). The CDR3 has 15 amino acids. The V and J ends lost 5 bases and 0 bases respectively, with 10 bases between them. Here the CDR3 reads CASSGWVATNEKLFF. The CDR3 DNA sequence: TGTGCCAGCAGCGGTTGGGTGGCAACTAATGAAAAACTGTTTTTT.

The J gene is TRBJ1-1, the V gene TRBV6-5; D is uncertain. This CDR3 contains 14 residues. Germline lookup yields CDR1 MNHEY and CDR2 SVGAGI. Trimming took off 2 bases at V and 4 bases at J, with 11 bases between the two ends. CDR3 loop: CASSYIDLGTEAFF. CDR3 in DNA: TGTGCCAGCAGTTACATCGACCTGGGCACTGAAGCTTTCTTT.

The V gene is TRBV28, the J gene TRBJ1-5, with 12 bases identical to TRBD1. With 7 bases clipped from V and 6 bases from J, the junction kept 10 bases outside the gene matches. Germline V gene data show CDR1 as MDHEN and CDR2 as SYDVKM. The CDR3 extends over 16 amino acids. CDR3 amino acids: CASNPLGTGGRQPQHF. The CDR3 bases are TGTGCCAGCAACCCCCTTGGGACAGGGGGCCGTCAGCCCCAGCATTTT.

This chain joins TRBV27 and TRBJ2-1; TRBD2 aligns across 8 bases. The CDR3 length is 15 residues. From germline, CDR1 is MNHEY and CDR2 SMNVEV (reference sequence). The trim removed 6 bases at V and 10 bases at J, leaving 14 bases unmatched. The CDR3 DNA reads as TGTGCCAGCAGAGCCTCCGGGACTAGTTCATCCGAGCAGTTCTTC. It encodes CASRASGTSSSEQFF.